The rows below give T cell receptor beta chains drawn from one sample of a study of brain T cells in children with intractable seizures. Profiled with immunoSEQ multiplex PCR; TCRdb holds only in-frame clones, not every one. The sample carries about 340,000 clones, over 90% recorded once. The sample was peripheral blood, taken about 5 months after surgery. These receptors originate from a boy under two years old with tuberous sclerosis and intractable seizures. The CDR3 runs from the conserved cysteine through the conserved F or W. The D gene is left open where the match is weak. Where a row states a size, it is once, few, many or the class of an expanded clone; other rows omit it.

J gene	V gene	D gene	clone size	CDR3 protein	CDR3 DNA
TRBJ1-5	TRBV7-2	TRBD1	-	CASSLYGTGLGPQHF	TGTGCCAGCAGCTTATACGGGACAGGGCTAGGGCCCCAGCATTTT
TRBJ1-2	TRBV12-3/TRBV12-4	-	-	CASSRALDYGYTF	TGTGCCAGCAGTCGGGCGCTAGACTATGGCTACACCTTC
TRBJ2-7	TRBV6-5	TRBD1	once	CASNRGGRGSYEQYF	TGTGCCAGCAATAGAGGGGGCCGGGGCTCCTACGAGCAGTACTTC
TRBJ2-7	TRBV9	-	-	CASSVGGLEGSEQYF	TGTGCCAGCAGCGTAGGGGGTCTGGAGGGTTCCGAGCAGTACTTC
TRBJ2-1	TRBV3-1/TRBV3-2	TRBD2	-	CASSQEGLAGGPKFF	TGTGCCAGCAGCCAGGAGGGACTAGCGGGGGGGCCGAAGTTCTTC
TRBJ2-5	TRBV5-1	TRBD2	-	CASSLVIAGREKTQYF	TGCGCCAGCAGCTTGGTGATAGCGGGAAGGGAAAAGACCCAGTACTTC
TRBJ2-7	TRBV28	TRBD2	-	CASSGTSVGYEQYF	TGTGCCAGCAGTGGCACTAGCGTGGGCTACGAGCAGTACTTC
TRBJ2-6	TRBV15	-	-	CATSSAGGRANVLTF	TGTGCCACCAGCTCCGCCGGGGGTAGGGCCAACGTCCTGACTTTC
TRBJ1-2	TRBV5-8	-	-	CASSYDRRTSYGYTF	TGTGCCAGCAGCTACGACAGGCGGACCTCCTATGGCTACACCTTC
TRBJ2-2	TRBV28	-	-	CASKSDSNTGELFF	TGTGCCAGCAAATCGGATTCGAACACCGGGGAGCTGTTTTTT
TRBJ1-4	TRBV7-3	TRBD1	few	CASSGRQGRKEKLFF	TGTGCCAGCAGCGGTCGACAGGGGAGGAAAGAAAAACTGTTTTTT
TRBJ1-1	TRBV5-1	-	once	CASSMQTVNTEAFF	TGCGCCAGCAGCATGCAGACCGTGAACACTGAAGCTTTCTTT
TRBJ2-7	TRBV3-1/TRBV3-2	-	once	CASSRGPTGGGYYEQYF	TGTGCCAGCAGCCGGGGCCCAACGGGGGGCGGTTACTACGAGCAGTACTTC
TRBJ1-2	TRBV6-6	-	-	CASSTAGNGYTF	TGTGCCAGCAGTACCGCAGGGAATGGCTACACCTTC
TRBJ1-2	TRBV19	-	-	CASSTTGRYGYTF	TGTGCCAGTAGTACCACCGGGAGATATGGCTACACCTTC
TRBJ1-6	TRBV6-5	TRBD1	-	CAISAGTVRSPLHF	TGTGCCATCTCTGCCGGGACAGTGAGATCACCCCTCCACTTT
TRBJ1-6	TRBV13	TRBD1	-	CASSSSNVDRGNSPLHF	TGTGCCAGCAGCTCTTCGAACGTGGACAGGGGAAATTCACCCCTCCACTTT
TRBJ2-3	TRBV7-8	-	once	CASSLAQGTDTQYF	TGTGCCAGCAGCTTAGCGCAGGGCACAGATACGCAGTATTTT
TRBJ2-7	TRBV18	TRBD2	once	CASSPRAGDYEQYF	TGTGCCAGCTCACCAAGGGCGGGGGACTACGAGCAGTACTTC
TRBJ1-1	TRBV6-2/TRBV6-3	TRBD1	-	CASSPQPGDRDGTEAFF	TGTGCCAGCAGTCCCCAACCGGGGGACAGGGATGGCACTGAAGCTTTCTTT
TRBJ2-7	TRBV30	TRBD1	-	CAWSDDRDRGSNEQYF	TGTGCCTGGAGTGACGACCGGGACAGGGGTTCGAACGAGCAGTACTTC
TRBJ2-3	TRBV27	-	-	CASSSGRIPTSTDTQYF	TGTGCCAGCAGTTCCGGACGGATCCCTACTAGCACAGATACGCAGTATTTT
TRBJ1-6	TRBV6-1	-	-	CASSEGGNSPLHF	TGTGCCAGCAGTGAAGGGGGGAATTCACCCCTCCACTTT
TRBJ2-1	TRBV9	TRBD1	-	CASSVGGQVSYNEQFF	TGTGCCAGCAGCGTAGGGGGACAGGTCTCCTACAATGAGCAGTTCTTC
TRBJ2-3	TRBV11-2	-	-	CASSLLALGLTDTQYF	TGTGCCAGCAGCTTACTAGCTCTAGGCCTCACAGATACGCAGTATTTT
TRBJ1-2	TRBV6-5	-	-	CASKVFDAGGSGYTF	TGTGCCAGCAAGGTTTTCGACGCCGGGGGAAGTGGCTACACCTTC
TRBJ1-1	TRBV19	-	-	CASTMGPMNTEAFF	TGTGCCAGTACTATGGGACCGATGAACACTGAAGCTTTCTTT
TRBJ2-1	TRBV10-3	-	-	CAISDVGYEQFF	TGTGCCATCAGTGATGTAGGGTACGAGCAGTTCTTC
TRBJ2-3	TRBV2	-	-	CASSSELLTDTQYF	TGTGCCAGCAGTTCGGAATTACTCACAGATACGCAGTATTTT
TRBJ1-1	TRBV6-4	-	-	CASSEEVWATEAFF	TGTGCCAGCAGTGAAGAGGTTTGGGCCACTGAAGCTTTCTTT
TRBJ2-2	TRBV12-3/TRBV12-4	-	-	CASSFTGELFF	TGTGCCAGCAGTTTCACCGGGGAGCTGTTTTTT
TRBJ2-7	TRBV5-1	-	-	CASSLDGRSYEQYF	TGCGCCAGCAGCTTGGACGGCCGATCCTACGAGCAGTACTTC
TRBJ1-4	TRBV5-1	TRBD1	-	CASKLTGINEKLFF	TGCGCCAGCAAGTTGACAGGGATTAATGAAAAACTGTTTTTT
TRBJ2-7	TRBV29-1	-	-	CITRGASGEQYF	TGCATCACCAGGGGGGCTAGCGGCGAGCAGTACTTC
TRBJ2-1	TRBV24-1	-	-	CATSDWRGWNEQFF	TGTGCCACCAGTGATTGGAGAGGGTGGAATGAGCAGTTCTTC
TRBJ2-5	TRBV4-1	TRBD2	-	CASSQVSGGYKTQYF	TGCGCCAGCAGCCAAGTTTCGGGGGGGTATAAGACCCAGTACTTC
TRBJ1-1	TRBV9	-	-	CASTKEGGNTEAFF	TGTGCCAGCACCAAAGAGGGGGGTAACACTGAAGCTTTCTTT
TRBJ1-1	TRBV12-3/TRBV12-4	TRBD1	-	CAILPGQFTEAFF	TGTGCCATCTTACCGGGACAGTTCACTGAAGCTTTCTTT
TRBJ1-6	TRBV19	-	-	CASSGLFGGSSYNSPLHF	TGTGCCAGTAGTGGGCTTTTTGGGGGCAGCTCCTATAATTCACCCCTCCACTTT
TRBJ2-1	TRBV7-9	-	-	CASSAIDWGQFF	TGTGCCAGCAGCGCGATAGATTGGGGGCAGTTCTTC
TRBJ1-1	TRBV7-2	-	-	CASSFIVRNTEAFF	TGTGCCAGCAGCTTTATTGTTAGGAACACTGAAGCTTTCTTT
TRBJ2-3	TRBV18	TRBD2	-	CASSPGGRGETDTQYF	TGTGCCAGCTCACCAGGCGGGAGGGGAGAGACAGATACGCAGTATTTT
TRBJ2-7	TRBV13	-	-	CASSRGGAPYEQYF	TGTGCCAGCAGCCGTGGTGGGGCCCCCTACGAGCAGTACTTC
TRBJ2-1	TRBV7-6	-	-	CASSLDGRGGSGQFF	TGTGCCAGCAGCTTAGATGGCAGGGGAGGGTCAGGGCAGTTCTTC
TRBJ2-3	TRBV5-6	-	-	CASSQEGRTSTDTQYF	TGTGCCAGCAGTCAGGAGGGGCGGACTAGCACAGATACGCAGTATTTT
TRBJ1-2	TRBV10-3	TRBD1	-	CAISLGTASNYGYTF	TGTGCCATCAGTTTAGGGACAGCATCTAACTATGGCTACACCTTC
TRBJ2-3	TRBV24-1	-	-	CATSDWAGLTDTQYF	TGTGCCACCAGTGATTGGGCAGGGCTGACAGATACGCAGTATTTT